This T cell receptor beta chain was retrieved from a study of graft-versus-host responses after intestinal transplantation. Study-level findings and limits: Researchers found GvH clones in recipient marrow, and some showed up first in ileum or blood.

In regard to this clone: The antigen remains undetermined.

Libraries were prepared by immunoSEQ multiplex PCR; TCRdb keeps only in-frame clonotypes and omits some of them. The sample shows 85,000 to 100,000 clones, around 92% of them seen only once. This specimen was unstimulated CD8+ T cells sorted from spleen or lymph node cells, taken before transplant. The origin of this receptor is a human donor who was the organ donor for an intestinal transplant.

The CDR3 nucleotides are TGTGCCAGCAGTGGCCAATGGACAGGGTCAGTACCGGAAACTGAAGCTTTCTTT. Translating gives CASSGQWTGSVPETEAFF. The chain couples TRBV6-1 to TRBJ1-1; TRBD1 matches at 8 bases. The CDR3 has 18 residues. Germline CDR1 reads MNHNS; CDR2 reads SASEGT. J lost 5 bases, V lost 4 bases, and 18 bases had no gene match.